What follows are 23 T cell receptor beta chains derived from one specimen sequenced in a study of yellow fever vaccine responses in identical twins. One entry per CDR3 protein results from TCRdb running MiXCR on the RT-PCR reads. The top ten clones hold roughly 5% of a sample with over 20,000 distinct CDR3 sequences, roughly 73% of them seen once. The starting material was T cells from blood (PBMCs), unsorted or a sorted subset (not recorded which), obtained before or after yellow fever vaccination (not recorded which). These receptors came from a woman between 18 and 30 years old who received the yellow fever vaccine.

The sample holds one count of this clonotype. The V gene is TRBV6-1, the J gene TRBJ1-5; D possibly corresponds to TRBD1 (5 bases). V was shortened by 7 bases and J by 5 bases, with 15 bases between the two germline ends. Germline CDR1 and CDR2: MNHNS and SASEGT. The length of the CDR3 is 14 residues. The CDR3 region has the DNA TGTGCCAGCACCCTTGGGGGGGTTTATCAGCCCCAGCATTTT. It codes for CASTLGGVYQPQHF.

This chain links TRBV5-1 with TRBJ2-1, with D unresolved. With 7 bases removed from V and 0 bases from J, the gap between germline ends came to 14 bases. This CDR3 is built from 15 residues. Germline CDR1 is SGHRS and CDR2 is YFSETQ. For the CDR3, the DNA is TGCGCCAGCGGAGATAGGGCCAGCTCCTACAATGAGCAGTTCTTC. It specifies CASGDRASSYNEQFF.

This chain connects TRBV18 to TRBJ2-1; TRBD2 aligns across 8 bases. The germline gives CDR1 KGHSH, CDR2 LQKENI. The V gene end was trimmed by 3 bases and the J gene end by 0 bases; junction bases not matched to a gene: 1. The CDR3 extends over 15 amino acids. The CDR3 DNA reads TGTGCCAGCTCACCGGGACTAGACTCCTACAATGAGCAGTTCTTC. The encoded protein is CASSPGLDSYNEQFF.

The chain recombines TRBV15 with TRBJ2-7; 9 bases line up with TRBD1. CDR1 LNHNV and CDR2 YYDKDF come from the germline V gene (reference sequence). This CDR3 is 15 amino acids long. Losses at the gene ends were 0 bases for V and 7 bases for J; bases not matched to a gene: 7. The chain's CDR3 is CATSRDTGTGREQYF. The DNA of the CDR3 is TGTGCCACCAGCAGAGATACCGGGACAGGGAGGGAGCAGTACTTC.

The CDR3: CASSSNRGRGEKLFF. The DNA for the CDR3 is TGTGCCAGCAGTTCGAACAGGGGGCGCGGTGAAAAACTGTTTTTT. V is TRBV12-3 or TRBV12-4 and J is TRBJ1-4, with 9 bases fitting TRBD1. This CDR3 has 15 amino acids. The V gene end was trimmed by 4 bases and the J gene end by 7 bases; junction bases not matched to a gene: 7.

CDR3 sequence reads: CASSTTSTDTQYF. CDR3 coding DNA: TGTGCCAGCAGCACGACTAGCACAGATACGCAGTATTTT. The chain uses TRBV11-2 and TRBJ2-3; no clear D. V lost 5 bases and J lost 0, with 6 bases in between. The CDR3 totals 13 residues. Germline lookup yields CDR1 SGHAT and CDR2 FQNNGV.

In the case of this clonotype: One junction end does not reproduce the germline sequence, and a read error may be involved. The CDR3 spells CSVDWAYNEEFF. DNA of the CDR3: TGCAGCGTTGATTGGGCCTACAATGAGGAGTTCTTC. V gene TRBV29-1 combines with J gene TRBJ2-1; D call uncertain. The CDR3 has 12 residues. CDR1 SQVTM and CDR2 ANQGSEA come from the germline V gene.

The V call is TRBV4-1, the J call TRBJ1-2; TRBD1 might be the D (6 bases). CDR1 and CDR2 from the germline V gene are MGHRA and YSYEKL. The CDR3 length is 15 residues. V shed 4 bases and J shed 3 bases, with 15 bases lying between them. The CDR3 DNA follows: TGCGCCAGCAGCCGAGACGACAGGCTCGACTATGGCTACACCTTC. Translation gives CASSRDDRLDYGYTF.

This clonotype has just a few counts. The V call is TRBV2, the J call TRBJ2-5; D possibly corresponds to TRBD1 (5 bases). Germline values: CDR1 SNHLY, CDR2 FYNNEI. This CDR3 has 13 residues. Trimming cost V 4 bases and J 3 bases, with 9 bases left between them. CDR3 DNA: TGTGCCAGCAGTGTGACAGTAGAAGAGACCCAGTACTTC. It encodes CASSVTVEETQYF.

The CDR3 loop is CASSPADSYEQYF. The CDR3 DNA reads TGTGCCAGCTCACCAGCAGACTCCTACGAGCAGTACTTC. The rearrangement links TRBV18 to TRBJ2-7; no firm D call. Germline CDR1 and CDR2: KGHSH and LQKENI. The germline V and J ends were trimmed by 2 bases and 0 bases, with 5 bases remaining between them. CDR3 length equals 13 residues.

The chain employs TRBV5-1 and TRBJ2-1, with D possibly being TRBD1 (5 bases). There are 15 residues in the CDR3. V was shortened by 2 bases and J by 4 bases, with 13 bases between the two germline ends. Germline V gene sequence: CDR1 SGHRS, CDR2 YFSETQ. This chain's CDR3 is CASSLRQISYNEQFF. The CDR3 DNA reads TGCGCCAGCAGCTTACGACAGATATCATACAATGAGCAGTTCTTC.

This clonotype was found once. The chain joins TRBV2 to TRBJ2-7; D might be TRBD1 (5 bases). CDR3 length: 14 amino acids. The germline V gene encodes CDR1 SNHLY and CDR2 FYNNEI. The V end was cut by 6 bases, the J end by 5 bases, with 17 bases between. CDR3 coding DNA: TGTGCCAGCAGATACAGCAGGGAAGTCCACGAGCAGTACTTC. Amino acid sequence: CASRYSREVHEQYF.

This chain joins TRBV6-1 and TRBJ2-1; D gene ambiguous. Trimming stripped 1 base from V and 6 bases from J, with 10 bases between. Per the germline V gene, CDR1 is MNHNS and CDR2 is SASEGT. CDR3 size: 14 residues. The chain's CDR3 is CASSEELSSNEQFF. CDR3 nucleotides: TGTGCCAGCAGTGAAGAATTGAGCTCCAATGAGCAGTTCTTC.

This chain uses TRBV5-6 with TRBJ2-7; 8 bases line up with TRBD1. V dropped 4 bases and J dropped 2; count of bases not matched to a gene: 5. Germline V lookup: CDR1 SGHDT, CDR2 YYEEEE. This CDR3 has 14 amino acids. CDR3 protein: CASSPRTGTYEQYV. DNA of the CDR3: TGTGCCAGCAGCCCGAGGACAGGGACCTACGAGCAGTACGTC.

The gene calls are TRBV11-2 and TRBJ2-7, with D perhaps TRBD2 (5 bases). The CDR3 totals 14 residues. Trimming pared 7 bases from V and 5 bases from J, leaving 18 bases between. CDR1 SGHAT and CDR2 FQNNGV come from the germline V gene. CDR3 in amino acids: CASTTEDSFNEQYV. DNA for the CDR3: TGTGCCAGCACAACGGAGGACTCCTTCAACGAGCAGTACGTC.

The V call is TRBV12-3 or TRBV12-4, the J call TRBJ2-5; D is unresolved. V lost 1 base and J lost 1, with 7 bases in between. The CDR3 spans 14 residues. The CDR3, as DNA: TGTGCCAGCAGTTTAGACCCCCTCCAAGAGACCCAGTACTTC. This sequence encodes CASSLDPLQETQYF.

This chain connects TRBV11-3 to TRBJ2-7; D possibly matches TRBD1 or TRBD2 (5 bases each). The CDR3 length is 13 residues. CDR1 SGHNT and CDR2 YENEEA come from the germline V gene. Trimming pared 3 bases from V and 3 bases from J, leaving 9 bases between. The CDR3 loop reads CASSLGTYYEQYV. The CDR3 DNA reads TGTGCCAGCAGCTTGGGGACGTACTACGAGCAGTACGTC.

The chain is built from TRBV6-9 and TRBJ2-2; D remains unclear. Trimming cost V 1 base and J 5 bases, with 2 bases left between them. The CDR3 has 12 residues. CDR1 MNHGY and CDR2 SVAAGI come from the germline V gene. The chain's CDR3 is CASSYYTGELFF. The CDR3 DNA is TGTGCCAGCAGTTATTATACCGGGGAGCTGTTTTTT.

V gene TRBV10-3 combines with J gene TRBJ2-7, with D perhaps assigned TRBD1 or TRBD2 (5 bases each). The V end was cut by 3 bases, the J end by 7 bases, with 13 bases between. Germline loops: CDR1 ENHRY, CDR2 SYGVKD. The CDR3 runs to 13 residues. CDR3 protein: CAISDGTSGEQYF. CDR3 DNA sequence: TGTGCCATCAGTGACGGGACCTCTGGGGAGCAGTACTTC.

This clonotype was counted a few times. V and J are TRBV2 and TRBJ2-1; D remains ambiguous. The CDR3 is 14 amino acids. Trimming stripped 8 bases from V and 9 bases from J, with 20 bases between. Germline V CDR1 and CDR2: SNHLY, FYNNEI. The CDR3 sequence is CASALVPPSGEQFF. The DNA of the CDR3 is TGTGCCAGCGCCCTAGTGCCCCCGTCCGGTGAGCAGTTCTTC.

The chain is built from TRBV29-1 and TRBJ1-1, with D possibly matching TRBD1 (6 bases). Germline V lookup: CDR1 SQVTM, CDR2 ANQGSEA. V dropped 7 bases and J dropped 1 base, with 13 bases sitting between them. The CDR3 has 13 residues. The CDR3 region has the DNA TGCAGCGCGAGACAGGAGCAGAACACTGAAGCTTTCTTT. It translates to CSARQEQNTEAFF.

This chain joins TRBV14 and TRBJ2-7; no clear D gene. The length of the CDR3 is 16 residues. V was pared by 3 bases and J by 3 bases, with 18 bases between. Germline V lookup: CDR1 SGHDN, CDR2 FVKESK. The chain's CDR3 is CASSQGRKLDYYEQYF. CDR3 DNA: TGTGCCAGCAGCCAGGGTAGGAAATTAGATTACTACGAGCAGTACTTC.

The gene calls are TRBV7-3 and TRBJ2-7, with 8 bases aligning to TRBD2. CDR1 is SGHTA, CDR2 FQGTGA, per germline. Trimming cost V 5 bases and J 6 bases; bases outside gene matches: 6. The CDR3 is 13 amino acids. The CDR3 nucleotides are TGTGCCAGCAGCCCAACGGGGGGGTTCGAGCAGTACTTC. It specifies CASSPTGGFEQYF.